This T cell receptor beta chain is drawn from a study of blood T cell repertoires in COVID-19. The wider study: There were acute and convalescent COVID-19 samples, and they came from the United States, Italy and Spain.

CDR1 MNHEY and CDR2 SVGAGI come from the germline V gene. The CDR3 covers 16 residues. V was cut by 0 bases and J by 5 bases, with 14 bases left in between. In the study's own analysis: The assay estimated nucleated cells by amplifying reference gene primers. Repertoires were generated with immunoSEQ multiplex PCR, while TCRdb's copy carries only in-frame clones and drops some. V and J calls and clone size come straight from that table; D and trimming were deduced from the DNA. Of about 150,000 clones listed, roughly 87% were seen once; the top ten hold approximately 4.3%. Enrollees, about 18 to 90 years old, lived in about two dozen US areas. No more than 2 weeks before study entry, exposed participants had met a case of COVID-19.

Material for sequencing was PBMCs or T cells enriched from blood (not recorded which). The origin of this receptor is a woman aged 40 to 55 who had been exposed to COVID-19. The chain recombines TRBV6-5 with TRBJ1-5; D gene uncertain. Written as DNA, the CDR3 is TGTGCCAGCAGTTACTCGACCCCCGGGAGCGATCAGCCCCAGCATTTT. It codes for CASSYSTPGSDQPQHF.